The TCR beta chain described here comes from a study of human T cells and chemical hapten exposure. Time point of the sample: patch test 3, about 24 weeks after DPC sensitization. Treatment indicated: therapeutic diphenylcyclopropenone sensitization with weekly scalp DPC. TCRdb redid the calling of the RACE reads with MiXCR, one entry per CDR3 protein. Of roughly 200,000 distinct CDR3 sequences listed, around a quarter are singletons. V lost 0 bases and J lost 4, with 18 bases in between. Germline lookup yields CDR1 SGHAT and CDR2 FQNNGV. This CDR3 is 17 amino acids long. The specimen was whole blood, collected in connection with sensitization to the hapten diphenylcyclopropenone (DPC). The rearrangement links TRBV11-2 to TRBJ1-2, with D possibly matching TRBD1 (5 bases). The sequence derives from a woman aged 40 to 55 with alopecia areata. Some clones in this sample may be carry-over from other donors' samples. Here the CDR3 DNA reads TGTGCCAGCAGCTTAGAGCCCATCACTCAGGGTCGCTATGGCTACACCTTC. The encoded protein is CASSLEPITQGRYGYTF. The whole variable domain, remainder taken from reference TRBV11-2 and TRBJ1-2, is EAGVAQSPRYKIIEKRQSVAFWCNPISGHATLYWYQQILGQGPKLLIQFQNNGVVDDSQLPKDRFSAERLKGVDSTLKIQPAKLEDSAVYLCASSLEPITQGRYGYTFGSGTRLTVV.